This T cell receptor beta chain stems from a study of CD8 T cells in Susac syndrome. The CDR3 extends over 13 amino acids. V dropped 1 base and J dropped 4; count of bases not matched to a gene: 1. The germline V gene encodes CDR1 DFQATT and CDR2 SNEGSKA (reference sequence). Reverse transcription of about 0.45 to 1 ug RNA was performed with random hexamers. With immunoSEQ multiplex PCR, TCR beta CDR3 was amplified across 54 Vbeta and 13 Jbeta. TCRdb re-called the immunoSEQ multiplex PCR reads through MiXCR, storing one row per CDR3 protein. The sample lists some 180,000 distinct CDR3 sequences, roughly 90% occurring once.

This sequence originates from a human donor with Susac syndrome. V usage is TRBV20-1 and J usage is TRBJ2-7; 10 bases line up with TRBD1. Sample: CD4+ T cells from PBMCs. The CDR3 loop is CSARGGQGYEQYF. As DNA, the CDR3 is TGCAGTGCTAGAGGGGGACAGGGGTACGAGCAGTACTTC.